The clone carrying this T cell receptor beta chain was detected only a few times. Its antigen is as yet unknown. Reverse transcription of all isolated RNA meant that expressed TCRB transcripts were sequenced. The average read count of naive, central memory and regulatory T cell samples was some 3.5 million. Profiling relied on immunoSEQ multiplex PCR, and the TCRdb table lists in-frame clones only, not all of them. The table lists 300,000 to 350,000 clones, about 13% of them singletons. The authors took one heparinised blood draw, averaging approximately 120 mL, from each donor. The record originates from a study of beta chain features in type 1 diabetes. Broader study findings: Type 1 diabetes patients showed a moderate but significant shortening of TCRB CDR3s in all four CD4+ subsets. Any HLA type influence on TCRB rearrangement was left unresolved here.

This receptor was obtained from a woman younger than 35 with type 1 diabetes. Sequencing input: naive CD4+ T cells from blood.

CDR3 in DNA: TGTGCCAGCAGCTTGCAGCCTAGCGGGAGTGGAAACATTCAGTACTTC. Translating it yields CASSLQPSGSGNIQYF. The rearrangement joins TRBV5-4 to TRBJ2-4; 10 positions match TRBD2. V dropped 1 base and J dropped 6; count of bases not matched to a gene: 7. The CDR3 runs to 16 residues. The germline V gene has CDR1 SGHNT and CDR2 YYREEE (reference sequence).